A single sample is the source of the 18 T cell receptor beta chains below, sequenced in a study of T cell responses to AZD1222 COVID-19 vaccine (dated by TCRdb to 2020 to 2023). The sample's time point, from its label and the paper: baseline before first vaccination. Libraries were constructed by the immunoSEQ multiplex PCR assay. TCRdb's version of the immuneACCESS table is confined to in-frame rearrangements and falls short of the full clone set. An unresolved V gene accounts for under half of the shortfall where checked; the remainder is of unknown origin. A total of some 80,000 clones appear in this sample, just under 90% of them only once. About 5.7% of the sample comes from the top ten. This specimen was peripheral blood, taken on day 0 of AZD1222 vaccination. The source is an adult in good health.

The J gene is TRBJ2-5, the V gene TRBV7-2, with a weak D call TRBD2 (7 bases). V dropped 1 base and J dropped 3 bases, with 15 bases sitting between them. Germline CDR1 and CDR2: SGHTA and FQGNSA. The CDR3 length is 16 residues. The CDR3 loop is CASSLGRGAGEETQYF. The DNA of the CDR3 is TGTGCCAGCAGCTTAGGTCGGGGGGCCGGAGAAGAGACCCAGTACTTC. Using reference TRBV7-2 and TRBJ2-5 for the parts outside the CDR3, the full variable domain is GAGVSQSPSNKVTEKGKDVELRCDPISGHTALYWYRQSLGQGLEFLIYFQGNSAPDKSGLPSDRFSAERTGGSVSTLTIQRTQQEDSAVYLCASSLGRGAGEETQYFGPGTRLLVL.

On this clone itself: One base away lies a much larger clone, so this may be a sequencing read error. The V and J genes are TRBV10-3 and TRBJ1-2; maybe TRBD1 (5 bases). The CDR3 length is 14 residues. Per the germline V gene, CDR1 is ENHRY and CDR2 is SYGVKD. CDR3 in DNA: TGTACCATCAGTGAGTCTGGCAGGGAGACTGGCTACACCTTC. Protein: CTISESGRETGYTF.

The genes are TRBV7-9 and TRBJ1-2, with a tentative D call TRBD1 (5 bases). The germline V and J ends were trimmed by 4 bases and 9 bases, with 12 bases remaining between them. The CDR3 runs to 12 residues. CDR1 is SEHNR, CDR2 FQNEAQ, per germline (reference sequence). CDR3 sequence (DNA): TGTGCCAGCAGCTCGACTACAGGCAGCTACACCTTC. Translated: CASSSTTGSYTF.

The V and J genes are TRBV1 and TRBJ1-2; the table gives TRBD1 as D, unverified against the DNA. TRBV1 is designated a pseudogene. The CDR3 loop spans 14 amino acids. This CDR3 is CTSSLEGTGGSYTF. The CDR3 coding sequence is TGCACCAGCAGCCTAGAAGGGACAGGGGGTTCGTACACCTTC.

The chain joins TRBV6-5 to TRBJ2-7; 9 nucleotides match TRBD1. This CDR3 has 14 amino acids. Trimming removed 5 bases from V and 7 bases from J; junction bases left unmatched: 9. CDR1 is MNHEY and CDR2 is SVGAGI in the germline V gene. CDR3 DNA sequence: TGTGCCAGCAGTCAACACAGGGGGCGCGGGGAGCAGTACTTC. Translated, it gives CASSQHRGRGEQYF.

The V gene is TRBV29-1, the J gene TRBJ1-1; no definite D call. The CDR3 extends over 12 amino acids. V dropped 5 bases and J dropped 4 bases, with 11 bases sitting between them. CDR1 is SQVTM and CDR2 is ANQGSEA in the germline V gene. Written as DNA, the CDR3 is TGCAGCGTTAAATGGGCGCCCACTGAAGCTTTCTTT. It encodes CSVKWAPTEAFF.

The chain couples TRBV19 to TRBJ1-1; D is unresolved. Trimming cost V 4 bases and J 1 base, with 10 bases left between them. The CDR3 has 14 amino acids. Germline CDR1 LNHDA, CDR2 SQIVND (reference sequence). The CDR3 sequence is CASSSRGANTEAFF. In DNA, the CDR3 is TGTGCCAGTAGTAGCCGGGGAGCGAACACTGAAGCTTTCTTT.

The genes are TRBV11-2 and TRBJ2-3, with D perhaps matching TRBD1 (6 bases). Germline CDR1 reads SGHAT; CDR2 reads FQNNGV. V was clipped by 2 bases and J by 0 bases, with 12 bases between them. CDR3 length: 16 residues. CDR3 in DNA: TGTGCCAGCAGCTTATTCGGACAGATCAGCACAGATACGCAGTATTTT. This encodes CASSLFGQISTDTQYF.

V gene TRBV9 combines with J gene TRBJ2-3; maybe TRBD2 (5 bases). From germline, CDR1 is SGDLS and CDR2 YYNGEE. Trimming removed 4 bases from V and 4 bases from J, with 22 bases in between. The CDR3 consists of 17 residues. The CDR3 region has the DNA TGTGCCAGCAGCCCCCGATTGGACTTGACCCCCGCAGATACGCAGTATTTT. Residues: CASSPRLDLTPADTQYF.

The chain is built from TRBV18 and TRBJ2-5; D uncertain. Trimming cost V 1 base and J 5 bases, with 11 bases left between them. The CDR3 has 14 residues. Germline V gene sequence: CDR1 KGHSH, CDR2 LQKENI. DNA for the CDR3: TGTGCCAGCTCACCACGGATAGGGCGGGAGACCCAGTACTTC. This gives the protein CASSPRIGRETQYF.

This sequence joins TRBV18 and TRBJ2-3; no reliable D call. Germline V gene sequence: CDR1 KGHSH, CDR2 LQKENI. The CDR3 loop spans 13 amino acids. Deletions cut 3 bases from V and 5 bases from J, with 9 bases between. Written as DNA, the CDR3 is TGTGCCAGCTCACCGCCGAATAGAGATACGCAGTATTTT. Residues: CASSPPNRDTQYF.

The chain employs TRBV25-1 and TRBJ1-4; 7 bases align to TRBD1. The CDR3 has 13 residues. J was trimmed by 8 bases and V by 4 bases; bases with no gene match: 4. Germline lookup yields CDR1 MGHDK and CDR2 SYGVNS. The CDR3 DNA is TGTGCCAGCAGTGGGGACAGTGGGGAAAAACTGTTTTTT. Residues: CASSGDSGEKLFF.

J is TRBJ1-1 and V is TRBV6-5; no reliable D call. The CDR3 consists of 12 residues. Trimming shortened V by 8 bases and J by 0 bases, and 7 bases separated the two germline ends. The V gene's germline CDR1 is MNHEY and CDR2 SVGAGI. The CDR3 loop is CASETMNTEAFF. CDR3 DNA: TGTGCCAGCGAGACGATGAACACTGAAGCTTTCTTT.

This CDR3 is CASSDNQFRARGETQYF. CDR3 DNA: TGTGCCAGCAGTGACAATCAGTTTAGGGCCAGAGGAGAGACCCAGTACTTC. The rearrangement joins TRBV6-4 to TRBJ2-5; no clear D. CDR1 and CDR2 (germline): MRHNA, SNTAGT. The V end lost 2 bases, the J end lost 4 bases, and 20 bases lay between the germline ends. The CDR3 sequence is 17 residues long.

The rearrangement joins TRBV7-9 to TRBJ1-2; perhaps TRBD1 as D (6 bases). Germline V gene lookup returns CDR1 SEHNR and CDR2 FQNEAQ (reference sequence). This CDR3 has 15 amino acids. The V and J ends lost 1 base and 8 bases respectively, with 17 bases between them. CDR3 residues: CASSLVAGRGMGYTF. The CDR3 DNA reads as TGTGCCAGCAGCTTAGTTGCGGGCAGGGGTATGGGCTACACCTTC.

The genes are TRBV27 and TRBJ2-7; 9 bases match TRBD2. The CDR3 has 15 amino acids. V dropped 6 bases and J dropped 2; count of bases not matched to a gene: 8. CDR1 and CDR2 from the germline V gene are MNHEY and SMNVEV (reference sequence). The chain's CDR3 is CASRISGGSPYEQYF. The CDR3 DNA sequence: TGTGCCAGCAGAATCAGCGGGGGGTCACCCTACGAGCAGTACTTC.

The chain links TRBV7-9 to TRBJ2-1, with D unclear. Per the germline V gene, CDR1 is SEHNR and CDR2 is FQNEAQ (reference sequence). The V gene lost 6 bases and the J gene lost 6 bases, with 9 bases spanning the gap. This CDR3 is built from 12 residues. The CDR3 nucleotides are TGTGCCAGCAGAGCTAAGGGCAATGAGCAGTTCTTC. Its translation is CASRAKGNEQFF. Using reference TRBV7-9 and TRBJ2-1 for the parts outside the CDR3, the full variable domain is DTGVSQNPRHKITKRGQNVTFRCDPISEHNRLYWYRQTLGQGPEFLTYFQNEAQLEKSRLLSDRFSAERPKGSFSTLEIQRTEQGDSAMYLCASRAKGNEQFFGPGTRLTVL.

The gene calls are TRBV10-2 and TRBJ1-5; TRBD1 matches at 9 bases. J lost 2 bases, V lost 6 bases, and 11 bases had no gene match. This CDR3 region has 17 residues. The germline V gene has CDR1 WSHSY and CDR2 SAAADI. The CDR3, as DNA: TGCGCCAGCAGGGGCACAGGGGGCGCCGGGGGCAATCAGCCCCAGCATTTT. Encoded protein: CASRGTGGAGGNQPQHF.